The next 20 T cell receptor beta chains were all read from a single sample in a study of blood T cell repertoires in COVID-19. This table comes from immunoSEQ multiplex PCR, and its TCRdb copy is limited to in-frame clones, with some not included. Among about 90,000 clones listed, 85% to 95% were seen once. Sequencing input: peripheral blood. The receptors shown here come from a woman in her fifties or sixties with active COVID-19.

The J gene is TRBJ1-6, the V gene TRBV6-5; tentative D call: TRBD1 (6 bases). The ends were cut back, 6 bases at V and 4 bases at J, with 13 bases in the middle. CDR3 length: 15 amino acids. Germline CDR1 reads MNHEY; CDR2 reads SVGAGI. The CDR3 is CASRTGTPYNSPLHF. Written as DNA, the CDR3 is TGTGCCAGCAGGACGGGGACACCATATAATTCACCCCTCCACTTT.

This chain uses TRBV4-1 with TRBJ2-1; 7 positions agree with TRBD1. V was clipped by 4 bases and J by 6 bases; unmatched bases: 9. CDR1 MGHRA and CDR2 YSYEKL come from the germline V gene. The CDR3 has 15 amino acids. CDR3 protein: CASSPQGLGSNEQFF. For the CDR3, the DNA is TGCGCCAGCAGCCCACAGGGGCTTGGGTCCAATGAGCAGTTCTTC.

The V call is TRBV30, the J call TRBJ1-1, with D possibly matching TRBD1 (5 bases). The CDR3 runs 11 residues. V lost 1 base and J 7 bases, leaving 7 bases between the germline ends. Germline CDR1 and CDR2: GTSNPN and SVGIG (reference sequence). The CDR3 reads CAWSADSEAFF. The CDR3 bases are TGTGCCTGGAGTGCCGACAGTGAAGCTTTCTTT.

The chain has TRBV4-1 and TRBJ2-7, with 8 bases aligning to TRBD1. V dropped 1 base and J dropped 4; count of bases not matched to a gene: 3. Germline CDR1 MGHRA, CDR2 YSYEKL. This CDR3 region has 14 residues. CDR3 in amino acids: CASSQVQGAYEQYF. The CDR3, as DNA: TGCGCCAGCAGCCAAGTCCAGGGGGCTTACGAGCAGTACTTC.

In DNA form, the CDR3 reads TGTGCCAGCAGCTTGGCCTTCGGGGGGACCGGGGAGCTGTTTTTT. It is translated as CASSLAFGGTGELFF. The chain joins TRBV5-5 to TRBJ2-2, with 7 positions matching TRBD2. The CDR3 totals 15 residues. Germline CDR1 and CDR2: SGHKS and YYEKEE (reference sequence). V was clipped by 0 bases and J by 5 bases; unmatched bases: 4.

The V gene is TRBV10-3, the J gene TRBJ2-2; 7 positions match TRBD1. Germline CDR1 is ENHRY and CDR2 is SYGVKD. V was clipped by 9 bases and J by 5 bases; unmatched bases: 6. This CDR3 region has 13 residues. This CDR3 reads CAIRQGGTGELFF. The CDR3 DNA is TGTGCCATACGACAGGGCGGAACCGGGGAGCTGTTTTTT.

The rearrangement joins TRBV28 to TRBJ1-5; TRBD1 matches 9 bases. V was clipped by 7 bases and J by 7 bases; unmatched bases: 8. Germline-derived CDR1 and CDR2 are MDHEN and SYDVKM. The CDR3 contains 14 residues. The CDR3 is CASNQGQGEQPQHF. Here the CDR3 DNA reads TGTGCCAGCAACCAGGGACAGGGTGAACAGCCCCAGCATTTT.

The V call is TRBV7-9, the J call TRBJ1-2; maybe TRBD1 (5 bases). Germline assignment: CDR1 SEHNR and CDR2 FQNEAQ (reference sequence). Trimming removed 1 base from V and 4 bases from J, with 7 bases in between. The CDR3 is 13 amino acids. Written as DNA, the CDR3 is TGTGCCAGCAGCTTAGGGGGCGTCTATGGCTACACCTTC. This codes for CASSLGGVYGYTF.

The chain has TRBV19 and TRBJ1-1; 7 nucleotides agree with TRBD1. The CDR3 is made up of 12 amino acids. The trim removed 8 bases at V and 1 base at J, leaving 1 base unmatched. Per germline, CDR1 LNHDA and CDR2 SQIVND (reference sequence). The CDR3 DNA sequence: TGTGCCAGTGGGGACAGGAACACTGAAGCTTTCTTT. Protein product: CASGDRNTEAFF.

The V and J genes are TRBV19 and TRBJ2-3; 7 bases agree with TRBD1. J gave up 1 base and V 10 bases, and 11 bases lay outside the gene matches. The CDR3 totals 15 residues. Germline V gene data show CDR1 as LNHDA and CDR2 as SQIVND (reference sequence). CDR3 sequence reads: CATTTGHLGTDTQYF. In nucleotides, the CDR3 is TGTGCCACAACGACAGGGCATTTGGGCACAGATACGCAGTATTTT.

The chain couples TRBV27 to TRBJ2-3, with TRBD2 identical over 7 bases. V trimming: 10 bases; J trimming: 5 bases; junction bases outside the gene matches: 21. The length of the CDR3 is 17 residues. Germline loops: CDR1 MNHEY, CDR2 SMNVEV (reference sequence). CDR3 DNA: TGTGCCACCCATTCTAGCGGAAGACTCGTGAGTGGAGATACGCAGTATTTT. It yields the protein CATHSSGRLVSGDTQYF.

The chain employs TRBV21-1 and TRBJ2-5; the DNA was not used to check the table's D call, TRBD1. TRBV21-1 is assigned pseudogene status. This CDR3 has 17 amino acids. CDR3 DNA: TGTGCCAGCAGCAAACCAAAATCCAGGGGAGACGGAGAGACCCAGTACTTC. Amino acid sequence: CASSKPKSRGDGETQYF.

The DNA of the CDR3 is TGTGCCAGCAGCTTAGGGGGGACAGGTCTAGGGACCCAGTACTTC. Residues: CASSLGGTGLGTQYF. The genes are TRBV11-1 and TRBJ2-5, with 8 bases that match TRBD1. The CDR3 extends over 15 amino acids. Trimming at V came to 1 base and at J to 7 bases, leaving 8 bases not matched to a gene. CDR1 and CDR2 from the germline V gene are SGHAT and FQDESV (reference sequence).

V is TRBV2 and J is TRBJ2-7; a weak D match, TRBD1 (6 bases). CDR1 is SNHLY and CDR2 is FYNNEI in the germline V gene. This CDR3 is 13 amino acids long. Trimming left V 6 bases short and J 5 bases short, with 14 bases between. CDR3 residues: CASRARGLDEQYF. The CDR3 DNA sequence: TGTGCCAGCAGGGCCAGGGGCCTCGACGAGCAGTACTTC.

V is TRBV29-1 and J is TRBJ2-7; 8 nucleotides agree with TRBD1. Germline trimming cut 2 bases from V and 4 bases from J; bases unmatched to any gene: 22. The CDR3 runs 19 residues. Per germline, CDR1 SQVTM and CDR2 ANQGSEA. CDR3 bases: TGCAGCGTTGAAACTTCAGGACAGGGCCCGATACTTGGCTTGTACGAGCAGTACTTC. It encodes CSVETSGQGPILGLYEQYF.

The chain joins TRBV7-9 to TRBJ2-7; TRBD1 might be the D (6 bases). The CDR3 spans 14 residues. Trimming took 4 bases from V and 2 from J, leaving 12 bases between them. Germline CDR1 is SEHNR and CDR2 is FQNEAQ (reference sequence). The CDR3 reads CASSSQGSTYEQYF. The CDR3 nucleotides are TGTGCCAGCAGCTCACAGGGATCCACCTACGAGCAGTACTTC.

The rearrangement joins TRBV7-2 to TRBJ2-1; 13 nucleotides agree with TRBD2. The germline CDR1 and CDR2 sequences are SGHTA and FQGNSA. The CDR3 is 17 residues long. V dropped 0 bases and J dropped 9; count of bases not matched to a gene: 8. The CDR3 region has the DNA TGTGCCAGCAGCTTAGCTCCGACTAGCGGGGGGCAGGGTGAGCAGTTCTTC. Its protein product is CASSLAPTSGGQGEQFF.

The chain couples TRBV15 to TRBJ2-6; TRBD2 might be the D (5 bases). The CDR3 is made up of 16 amino acids. The V end was cut by 5 bases, the J end by 3 bases, with 14 bases between. Germline V gives CDR1 LNHNV, CDR2 YYDKDF (reference sequence). CDR3: CATSLGGGNGANVLTF. The CDR3 DNA is TGTGCCACCAGCCTCGGAGGAGGTAATGGGGCCAACGTCCTGACTTTC.

This clone has more than one count but fewer than ten. The rearrangement joins TRBV3-1 (or the pseudogene TRBV3-2) to TRBJ2-7; tentatively, D is TRBD1 (5 bases). This CDR3 comprises 13 residues. Germline lookup yields CDR1 LGHDT and CDR2 YNNKEL (reference sequence). Trimming cost V 6 bases and J 6 bases, with 15 bases left between them. CDR3: CASSRTPLGEQYF. CDR3 sequence (DNA): TGTGCCAGCAGTCGGACACCCTTGGGCGAGCAGTACTTC.

V usage is TRBV5-1 and J usage is TRBJ2-7; 8 bases line up with TRBD1. V gave up 2 bases and J gave up 5 bases; unmatched junction bases: 6. This CDR3 has 14 residues. Germline CDR1 and CDR2: SGHRS and YFSETQ. The CDR3 DNA reads TGCGCCAGCAGCTTAGGACAGGGCTTTCACGAGCAGTACTTC. It specifies CASSLGQGFHEQYF.